The source of this TCR beta chain is a study of CD8+ T cells in alopecia areata. This clone was seen only a few times. Documented treatment: oral pan-JAK inhibitor, 5-10 mg twice daily. Sampling of alopecia areata patients yielded lesional scalp punch biopsies as well as peripheral blood. Extracted RNA was reverse transcribed, and the resulting cDNA served as sequencing template. Method: immunoSEQ multiplex PCR; TCRdb's copy keeps in-frame clones and lacks some. The sample comprises about 190,000 clones, roughly three fifths of which are singletons, and around 12% rests with the top ten. This CDR3 spans 15 amino acids. Trimming pared 1 base from V and 5 bases from J, leaving 14 bases between. The germline CDR1 and CDR2 sequences are LGHNT and FRNRAP.

This TCR derives from a human donor with alopecia areata. The genes are TRBV12-5 and TRBJ1-2; D not resolved. The sequences come from CD8+ T cells sorted from blood, collected at week 24, from a patient treated with tofacitinib. DNA for the CDR3: TGTGCTAGTGGTTTGGACCCCCCGCGGGGTTATGGCTACACCTTC. Encoded protein: CASGLDPPRGYGYTF.